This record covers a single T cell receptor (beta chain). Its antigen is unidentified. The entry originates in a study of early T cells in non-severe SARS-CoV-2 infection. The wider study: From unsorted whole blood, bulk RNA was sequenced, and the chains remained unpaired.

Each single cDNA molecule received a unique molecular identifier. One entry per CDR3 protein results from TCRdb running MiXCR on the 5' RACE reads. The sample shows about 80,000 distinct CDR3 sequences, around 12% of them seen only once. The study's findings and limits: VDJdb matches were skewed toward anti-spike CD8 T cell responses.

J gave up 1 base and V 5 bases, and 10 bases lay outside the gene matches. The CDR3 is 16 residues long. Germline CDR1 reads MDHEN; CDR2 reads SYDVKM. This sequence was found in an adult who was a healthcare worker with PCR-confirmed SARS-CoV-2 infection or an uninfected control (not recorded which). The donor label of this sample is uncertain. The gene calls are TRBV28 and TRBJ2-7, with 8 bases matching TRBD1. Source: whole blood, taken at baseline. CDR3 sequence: CASSVGQGLVSYEQYF. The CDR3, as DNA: TGTGCCAGCAGTGTCGGACAGGGATTAGTTTCCTACGAGCAGTACTTC.